Below, one T cell receptor beta chain is given with its context. Its antigen is undetermined. This entry comes from a study of early stage breast cancer tumors. On the study more broadly: ER+/PR+/HER2- status applied to about 75% of the 16 invasive breast tumors.

Data came from immunoSEQ multiplex PCR; TCRdb stores just in-frame clones and leaves some out. The sample shows some 24,000 clones, about 67% of them seen only once. Overall study findings and caveats: Comparing each tissue with blood distinguished tumor from normal in about 85% of the 16 patients. Tumors had about 2.3-fold higher T cell density than normal breast.

This CDR3 comprises 15 residues. With 5 bases removed from V and 4 bases from J, the gap between germline ends came to 15 bases. Germline CDR1 LNHNV, CDR2 YYDKDF (reference sequence). About 18-55 mg of tumor tissue was diced per sample. The rearrangement joins TRBV15 to TRBJ1-5; D may be TRBD1 (6 bases). This TCR was recovered from a person between 60 and 70 years old with breast cancer. Source material: breast tumor tissue. Here the CDR3 reads CATSGGGRGNQPQHF. As DNA, the CDR3 is TGTGCCACCAGCGGGGGGGGCAGGGGAAATCAGCCCCAGCATTTT. Full variable domain (outside the CDR3, taken from reference TRBV15 and TRBJ1-5): DAMVIQNPRYQVTQFGKPVTLSCSQTLNHNVMYWYQQKSSQAPKLLFHYYDKDFNNEADTPDNFQSRRPNTSFCFLDIRSPGLGDTAMYLCATSGGGRGNQPQHFGDGTRLSIL.